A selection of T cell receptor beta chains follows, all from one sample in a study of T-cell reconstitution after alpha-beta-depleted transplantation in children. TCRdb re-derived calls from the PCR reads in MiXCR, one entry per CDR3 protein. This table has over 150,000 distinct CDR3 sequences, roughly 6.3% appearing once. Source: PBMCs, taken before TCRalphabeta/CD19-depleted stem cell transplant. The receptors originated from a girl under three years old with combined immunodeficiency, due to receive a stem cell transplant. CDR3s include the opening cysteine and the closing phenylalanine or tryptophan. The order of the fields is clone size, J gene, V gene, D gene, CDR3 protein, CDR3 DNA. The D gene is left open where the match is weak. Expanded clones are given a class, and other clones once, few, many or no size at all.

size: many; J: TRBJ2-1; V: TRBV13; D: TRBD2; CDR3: CASSLGSSGRDNEQFF; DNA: TGTGCCAGCAGCTTAGGCTCTAGCGGGAGGGACAATGAGCAGTTCTTC
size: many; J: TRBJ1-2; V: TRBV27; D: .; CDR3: CASTADGYGYTF; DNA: TGTGCCAGCACCGCGGACGGCTATGGCTACACCTTC
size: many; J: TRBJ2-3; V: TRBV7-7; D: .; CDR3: CASSYQTGDTQYF; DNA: TGTGCTAGCAGCTACCAGACGGGAGATACGCAGTATTTT
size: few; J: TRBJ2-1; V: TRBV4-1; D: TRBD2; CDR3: CASSHLPPTSGGAIVGNEQFF; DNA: TGCGCCAGCAGCCATCTTCCCCCCACTAGCGGGGGGGCCATTGTGGGCAATGAGCAGTTCTTC
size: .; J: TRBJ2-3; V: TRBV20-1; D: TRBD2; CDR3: CSARDRTSGEGTQYF; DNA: TGCAGTGCTAGAGATAGGACTAGCGGGGAGGGTACGCAGTATTTT
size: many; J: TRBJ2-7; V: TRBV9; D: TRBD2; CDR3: CASSFGTSGEQYF; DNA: TGTGCCAGCAGCTTTGGGACTAGTGGCGAGCAGTACTTC
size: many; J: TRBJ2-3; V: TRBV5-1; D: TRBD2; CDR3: CASSSPMLAGATDTQYF; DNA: TGCGCCAGCAGCTCCCCCATGCTAGCGGGAGCCACAGATACGCAGTATTTT
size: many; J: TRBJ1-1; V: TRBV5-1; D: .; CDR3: CASSLDGGRGNTEAFF; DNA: TGCGCCAGCAGCTTGGATGGTGGTAGAGGGAACACTGAAGCTTTCTTT
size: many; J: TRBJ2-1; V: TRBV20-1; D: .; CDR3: CSEEFYNEQFF; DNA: TGCAGTGAGGAATTTTACAATGAGCAGTTCTTC
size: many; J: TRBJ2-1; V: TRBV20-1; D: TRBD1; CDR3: CSASKVTGPPYNEQFF; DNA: TGCAGTGCTAGTAAGGTGACAGGGCCCCCCTACAATGAGCAGTTCTTC
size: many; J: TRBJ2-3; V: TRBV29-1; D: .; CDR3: CSVEDRSTDTQYF; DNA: TGCAGCGTTGAGGACCGTAGCACAGATACGCAGTATTTT
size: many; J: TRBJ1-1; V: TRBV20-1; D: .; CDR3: CSARVGQVNTEAFF; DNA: TGCAGTGCTAGAGTCGGGCAGGTGAACACTGAAGCTTTCTTT
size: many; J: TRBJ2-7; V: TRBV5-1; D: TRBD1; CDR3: CASSWGQGPYEQYF; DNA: TGCGCCAGCAGCTGGGGACAGGGCCCCTACGAGCAGTACTTC
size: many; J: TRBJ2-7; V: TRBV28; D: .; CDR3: CASSLRFYEQYF; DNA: TGTGCCAGCAGTCTCAGGTTCTACGAGCAGTACTTC
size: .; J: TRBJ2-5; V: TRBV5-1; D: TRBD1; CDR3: CASSLDPGQPNQETQYF; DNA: TGCGCCAGCAGCCTGGACCCGGGACAGCCGAATCAAGAGACCCAGTACTTC
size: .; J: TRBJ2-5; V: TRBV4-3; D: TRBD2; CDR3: CASSQGGTSGWQETQYF; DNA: TGCGCCAGCAGCCAAGGGGGAACTAGCGGGTGGCAAGAGACCCAGTACTTC
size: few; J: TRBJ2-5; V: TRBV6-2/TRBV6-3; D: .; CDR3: CASSHREETQYF; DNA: TGTGCCAGCAGTCACAGGGAAGAGACCCAGTACTTC
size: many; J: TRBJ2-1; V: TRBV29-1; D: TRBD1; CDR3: CSVSLPGQGIDEQFF; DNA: TGCAGCGTTTCCCTCCCGGGACAGGGGATAGATGAGCAGTTCTTC
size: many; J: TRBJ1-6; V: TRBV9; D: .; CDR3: CASSEEQNSPLHF; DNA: TGTGCCAGCAGCGAAGAACAGAATTCACCCCTCCACTTT
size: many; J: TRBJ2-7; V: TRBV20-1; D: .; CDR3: CSARKVHSYEQYF; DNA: TGCAGTGCTAGGAAAGTCCATTCCTACGAGCAGTACTTC
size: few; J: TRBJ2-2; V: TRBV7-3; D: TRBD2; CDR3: CASRSGLAPGELFF; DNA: TGTGCCAGCAGGTCCGGACTAGCCCCCGGGGAGCTGTTTTTT
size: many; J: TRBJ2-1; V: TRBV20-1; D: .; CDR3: CSADSVRGVPSSEQFF; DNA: TGCAGTGCTGACTCTGTGCGAGGGGTCCCATCAAGTGAGCAGTTCTTC
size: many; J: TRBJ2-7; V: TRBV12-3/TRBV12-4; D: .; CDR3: CASSSGTYEQYF; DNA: TGTGCCAGCAGTTCAGGGACCTACGAGCAGTACTTC
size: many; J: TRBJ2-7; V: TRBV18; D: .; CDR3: CASSPLGGNYEQYF; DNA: TGTGCCAGCTCACCACTCGGCGGCAACTACGAGCAGTACTTC
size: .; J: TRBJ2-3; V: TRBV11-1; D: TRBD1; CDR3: CASSPYPPLPGTGSTDTQYF; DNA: TGTGCCAGCAGCCCATATCCCCCCCTTCCCGGGACAGGCAGCACAGATACGCAGTATTTT
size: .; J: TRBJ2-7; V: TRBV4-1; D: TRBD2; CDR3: CASSPGLSGGTLYEQYF; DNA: TGTGCCAGCAGCCCCGGGCTTAGCGGGGGGACCCTCTACGAGCAGTACTTC
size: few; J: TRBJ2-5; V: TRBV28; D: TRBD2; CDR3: CASSLGSGTIIGETQYF; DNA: TGTGCCAGCAGTTTAGGGTCAGGGACTATTATCGGCGAGACCCAGTACTTC
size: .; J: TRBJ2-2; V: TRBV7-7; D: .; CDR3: CASSLGRASNTGELFF; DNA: TGTGCCAGCAGCTTAGGGCGGGCCTCGAACACCGGGGAGCTGTTTTTT
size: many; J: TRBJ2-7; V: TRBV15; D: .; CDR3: CATSSLTSYEQYF; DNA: TGTGCCACCAGCAGTCTTACTTCCTACGAGCAGTACTTC
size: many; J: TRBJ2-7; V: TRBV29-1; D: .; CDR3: CSVYRVPYEQYF; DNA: TGCAGCGTTTACAGGGTTCCCTACGAGCAGTACTTC
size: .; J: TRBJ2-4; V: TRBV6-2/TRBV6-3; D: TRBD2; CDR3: CASRSSGGASITRGKNIQYF; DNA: TGTGCCAGCAGGAGTAGCGGGGGGGCCTCCATAACGCGGGGCAAAAACATTCAGTACTTC
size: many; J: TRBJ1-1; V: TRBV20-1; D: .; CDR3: CSADPPWETEAFF; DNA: TGCAGTGCGGACCCACCCTGGGAGACTGAAGCTTTCTTT
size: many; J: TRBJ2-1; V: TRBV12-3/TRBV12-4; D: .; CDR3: CASSTGVYNEQFF; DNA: TGTGCCAGCAGTACGGGGGTTTACAATGAGCAGTTCTTC
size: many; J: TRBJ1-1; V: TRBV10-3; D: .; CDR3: CAISETTDRTEAFF; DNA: TGTGCCATCAGTGAGACGACCGACAGGACTGAAGCTTTCTTT
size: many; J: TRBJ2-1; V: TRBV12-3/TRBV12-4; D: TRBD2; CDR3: CASRPVPGLAIEQFF; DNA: TGTGCCAGCAGGCCTGTACCGGGACTAGCTATTGAGCAGTTCTTC
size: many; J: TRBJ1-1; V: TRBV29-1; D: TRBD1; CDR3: CSVPTRTGEMNTEAFF; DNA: TGCAGCGTTCCTACTCGGACAGGCGAGATGAACACTGAAGCTTTCTTT
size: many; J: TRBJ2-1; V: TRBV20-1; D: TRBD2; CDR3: CSASGTSGVNEQFF; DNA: TGCAGTGCTTCCGGGACTAGCGGGGTCAATGAGCAGTTCTTC
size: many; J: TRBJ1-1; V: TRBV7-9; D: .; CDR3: CASSLGSPSARVNTEAFF; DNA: TGTGCCAGCAGCTTAGGTTCTCCTTCGGCGAGGGTCAACACTGAAGCTTTCTTT
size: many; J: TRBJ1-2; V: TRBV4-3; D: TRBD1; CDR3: CASSQDPGQGPNGYTF; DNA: TGCGCCAGCAGCCAAGATCCCGGACAGGGGCCGAATGGCTACACCTTC